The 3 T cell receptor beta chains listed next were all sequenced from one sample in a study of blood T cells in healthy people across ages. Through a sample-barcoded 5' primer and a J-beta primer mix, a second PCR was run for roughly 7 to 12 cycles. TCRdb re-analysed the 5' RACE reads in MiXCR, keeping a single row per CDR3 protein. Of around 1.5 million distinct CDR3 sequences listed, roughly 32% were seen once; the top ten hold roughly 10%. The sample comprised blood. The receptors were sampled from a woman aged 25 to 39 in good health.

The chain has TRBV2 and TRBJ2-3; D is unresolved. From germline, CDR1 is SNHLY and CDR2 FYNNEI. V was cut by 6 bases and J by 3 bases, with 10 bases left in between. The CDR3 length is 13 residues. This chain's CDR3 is CASSQMGTDTQYF. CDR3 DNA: TGTGCCAGCAGCCAGATGGGGACAGATACGCAGTATTTT. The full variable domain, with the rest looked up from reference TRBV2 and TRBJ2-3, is EPEVTQTPSHQVTQMGQEVILRCVPISNHLYFYWYRQILGQKVEFLVSFYNNEISEKSEIFDDQFSVERPDGSNFTLKIRSTKLEDSAMYFCASSQMGTDTQYFGPGTRLTVL.

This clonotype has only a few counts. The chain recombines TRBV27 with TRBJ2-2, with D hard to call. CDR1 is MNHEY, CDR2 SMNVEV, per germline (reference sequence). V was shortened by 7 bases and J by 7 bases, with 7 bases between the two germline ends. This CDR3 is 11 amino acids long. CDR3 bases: TGTGCCAGCACTTATCTCGGGGAGCTGTTTTTT. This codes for CASTYLGELFF.

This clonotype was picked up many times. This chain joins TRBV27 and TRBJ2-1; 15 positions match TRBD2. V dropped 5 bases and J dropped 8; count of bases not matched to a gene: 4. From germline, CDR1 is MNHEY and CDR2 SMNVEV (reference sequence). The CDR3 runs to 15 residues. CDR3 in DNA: TGTGCCAGCAGTGTCGGGACTAGCGGGGGGTATGAGCAGTTCTTC. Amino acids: CASSVGTSGGYEQFF.